This T cell receptor (beta chain) appears in the sequencing data of a study of blood T cell repertoires in COVID-19. Study overall: Donors in the United States, Italy and Spain gave samples during acute or convalescent COVID-19. PBMCs, B-cell-depleted T cells, or T cells provided the cDNA or gDNA that made up the material.

The CDR3 totals 17 residues. Looked up from germline, CDR1 is LGHNA and CDR2 is YNFKEQ. Trimming took 0 bases from V and 7 from J, leaving 20 bases between them. Authors' data handling: Nucleated cell counts were estimated from reference gene primer amplification. Repertoires were generated with immunoSEQ multiplex PCR, while TCRdb's copy carries only in-frame clones and drops some. That table is the source of V, J and clone size, and D and trimming were worked out from the DNA. The data hold about 140,000 clones, with about 80% observed a single time. What was sequenced was peripheral blood. The chain couples TRBV4-2 to TRBJ2-3, with a possible D match to TRBD1 (6 bases). This clonotype originated in a human donor in a cohort sampled during active COVID-19. The CDR3 reads CASSQERQGTITNTQYF. The CDR3 nucleotides are TGTGCCAGCAGCCAAGAGCGGCAGGGGACCATTACAAATACGCAGTATTTT.